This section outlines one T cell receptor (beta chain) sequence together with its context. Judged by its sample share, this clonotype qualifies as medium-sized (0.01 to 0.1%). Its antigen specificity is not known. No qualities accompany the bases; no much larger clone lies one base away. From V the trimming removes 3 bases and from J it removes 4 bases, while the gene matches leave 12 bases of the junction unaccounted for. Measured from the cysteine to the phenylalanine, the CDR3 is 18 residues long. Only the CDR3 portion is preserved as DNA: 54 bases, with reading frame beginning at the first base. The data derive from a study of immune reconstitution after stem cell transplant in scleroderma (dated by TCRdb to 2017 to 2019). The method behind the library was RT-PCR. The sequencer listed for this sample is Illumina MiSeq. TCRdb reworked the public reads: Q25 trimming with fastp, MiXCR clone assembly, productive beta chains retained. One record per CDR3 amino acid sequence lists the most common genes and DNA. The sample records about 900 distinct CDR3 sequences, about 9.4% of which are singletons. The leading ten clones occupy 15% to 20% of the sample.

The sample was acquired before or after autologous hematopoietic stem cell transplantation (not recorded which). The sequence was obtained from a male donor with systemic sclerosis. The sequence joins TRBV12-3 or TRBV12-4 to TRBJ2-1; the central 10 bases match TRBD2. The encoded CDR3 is CASSLSVAGGLVYNEQFF. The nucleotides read TGTGCCAGCAGTTTGTCGGTAGCGGGGGGTCTAGTATACAATGAGCAGTTCTTC.